Listed here are 23 T cell receptor beta chains from one sample, sequenced in a study of T cell repertoires in cytomegalovirus infection. TCRdb itself ran the reads through MiXCR, one entry per CDR3 protein. The sample has hundreds of thousands of distinct CDR3 sequences; roughly a third are singletons. Their target antigens are unknown. The starting material was cultured PBMCs, obtained from culture after CMV antigen stimulation. The receptor set was obtained from a human donor in good health (CMV status not recorded). Some clones in this sample may be carry-over from other donors' samples.

This clonotype turned up a few times. The J gene is TRBJ2-7, the V gene TRBV27; D perhaps matches TRBD1 (5 bases). Germline V gives CDR1 MNHEY, CDR2 SMNVEV (reference sequence). V was trimmed by 7 bases and J by 5 bases, leaving 27 bases between them. The CDR3 length is 17 residues. CDR3 in DNA: TGTGCCAGCACTCCTTCGACAGTATCATCCCTCGCCAACGAGCAGTACTTC. Translated: CASTPSTVSSLANEQYF.

This clonotype was recorded at least ten times. This chain connects TRBV7-2 to TRBJ2-1, with 9 bases aligning to TRBD1. V lost 5 bases and J lost 8; bases outside the gene matches: 10. The CDR3 is 15 residues long. Germline assignment: CDR1 SGHTA and CDR2 FQGNSA. CDR3 amino acids: CASSNKRDREHEQFF. In nucleotides, the CDR3 is TGTGCCAGCAGCAACAAAAGGGACAGGGAACATGAGCAGTTCTTC.

This clonotype was counted at least ten times. This chain connects TRBV7-3 to TRBJ1-1; possible D gene TRBD1, 6 bases. Trimming cost V 0 bases and J 4 bases, with 12 bases left between them. The CDR3 runs 15 residues. Per the germline V gene, CDR1 is SGHTA and CDR2 is FQGTGA. The DNA for the CDR3 is TGTGCCAGCAGCTTAACGGGGGCGTCGGCCACTGAAGCTTTCTTT. Amino acid sequence: CASSLTGASATEAFF. Using reference TRBV7-3 and TRBJ1-1 for the parts outside the CDR3, the full variable domain is GAGVSQTPSNKVTEKGKYVELRCDPISGHTALYWYRQSLGQGPEFLIYFQGTGAADDSGLPNDRFFAVRPEGSVSTLKIQRTERGDSAVYLCASSLTGASATEAFFGQGTRLTVV.

This clonotype came up a few times. The chain links TRBV6-2 or TRBV6-3 to TRBJ2-6, with unresolved D. The germline V gene has CDR1 MNHEY and CDR2 SVGEGT. Trimming left V 5 bases short and J 2 bases short, with 22 bases between. The CDR3 is 19 amino acids. As DNA, the CDR3 is TGTGCCAGCAGTCTCTCTCATGGGGAATACAGTCCTGGGGCCAACGTCCTGACTTTC. Encoded protein: CASSLSHGEYSPGANVLTF.

J is TRBJ2-1 and V is TRBV6-2 or TRBV6-3; the match to TRBD1 covers 12 bases. The CDR3 consists of 14 residues. CDR1 is MNHEY and CDR2 is SVGEGT in the germline V gene. Trimming took 4 bases from V and 10 from J; bases not matched to a gene: 5. This CDR3 reads CASSWPGQGAEQFF. CDR3 coding DNA: TGTGCCAGCAGTTGGCCGGGACAGGGGGCCGAGCAGTTCTTC.

Many counts were recorded for this clonotype. CDR3 DNA: TGTGCCAGCAGTTTACGACAGGGGGGAGGCACTGAAGCTTTCTTT. This sequence encodes CASSLRQGGGTEAFF. The chain uses TRBV27 and TRBJ1-1; 9 bases align to TRBD1. Germline V CDR1 and CDR2: MNHEY, SMNVEV (reference sequence). The CDR3 has 15 amino acids. V lost 2 bases and J lost 4; bases outside the gene matches: 5.

The rearrangement uses TRBV4-1 and TRBJ2-2; TRBD2 matches at 10 bases. CDR1 is MGHRA, CDR2 YSYEKL, per germline. The CDR3 is made up of 17 amino acids. V trimming: 0 bases; J trimming: 7 bases; junction bases outside the gene matches: 8. The CDR3 protein is CASSQDDILAGVGELFF. In DNA form, the CDR3 reads TGCGCCAGCAGCCAAGATGATATCCTAGCGGGAGTCGGGGAGCTGTTTTTT.

V and J are TRBV12-3 or TRBV12-4 and TRBJ2-1; 12 bases align to TRBD2. The CDR3 totals 17 residues. V was pared by 5 bases and J by 8 bases, with 13 bases of the junction left unmatched. The CDR3 DNA reads as TGTGCCAGCAGTGGAACGACTAGCGGGAGAGCACTTGATGAGCAGTTCTTC. This gives the protein CASSGTTSGRALDEQFF.

This clonotype was seen just once. The V call is TRBV6-2 or TRBV6-3, the J call TRBJ2-2; 9 bases map to TRBD2. J lost 5 bases, V lost 9 bases, and 7 bases had no gene match. The germline V gene encodes CDR1 MNHEY and CDR2 SVGEGT. This CDR3 is built from 14 residues. The DNA for the CDR3 is TGTGCCAGTAGGACGGCGGGAGGGACCGGGGAGCTGTTTTTT. This translates into CASRTAGGTGELFF.

The chain recombines TRBV27 with TRBJ1-5; 7 bases map to TRBD1. This CDR3 is 15 amino acids long. The ends lost 3 bases at V and 4 bases at J; junction bases unmatched: 6. Germline V gene sequence: CDR1 MNHEY, CDR2 SMNVEV (reference sequence). The DNA of the CDR3 is TGTGCCAGCAGTTTTGGCAGGGGGACGAATCAGCCCCAGCATTTT. Translation gives CASSFGRGTNQPQHF.

This clonotype has a count of ten or more. This chain joins TRBV7-2 and TRBJ2-3; either TRBD1 or TRBD2 may supply D (5 bases each). There are 13 residues in the CDR3. Germline-derived CDR1 and CDR2 are SGHTA and FQGNSA. V lost 6 bases and J 5 bases, leaving 12 bases between the germline ends. This chain's CDR3 is CASRRGAVDTQYF. The CDR3 nucleotides are TGTGCCAGCAGGAGGGGAGCTGTAGATACGCAGTATTTT.

The chain couples TRBV7-4 to TRBJ1-4; a possible D gene is TRBD1 (5 bases). V was clipped by 5 bases and J by 7 bases, with 14 bases between them. The CDR3 runs 14 residues. Germline lookup yields CDR1 SGHVT and CDR2 SQSDAQ. The CDR3 reads CASSQPQGGEKLFF. CDR3 nucleotides: TGTGCCAGCAGCCAACCCCAGGGTGGTGAAAAACTGTTTTTT.

V and J are TRBV20-1 and TRBJ2-1, with TRBD2 matching over 14 bases. The germline CDR1 and CDR2 sequences are DFQATT and SNEGSKA (reference sequence). The V and J ends lost 4 bases and 7 bases, in that order; junction bases with no gene match: 3. The CDR3 consists of 14 residues. The CDR3: CSAIRTSGRNEQFF. CDR3 DNA: TGCAGTGCTATTAGGACTAGCGGGAGGAATGAGCAGTTCTTC.

This rearrangement joins TRBV12-3 or TRBV12-4 to TRBJ2-2; 10 nucleotides agree with TRBD2. The V segment lost 6 bases and the J segment 5 bases; nucleotides outside the gene matches: 9. CDR3 length equals 16 residues. Here the CDR3 DNA reads TGTGCCAGCAGCCAAAAGAGCGGGAGGGGGACCGGGGAGCTGTTTTTT. Protein product: CASSQKSGRGTGELFF.

The chain links TRBV6-2 or TRBV6-3 to TRBJ1-2, with a weak D call TRBD1 (5 bases). V was trimmed by 0 bases and J by 4 bases, leaving 12 bases between them. This CDR3 is 15 amino acids long. From germline, CDR1 is MNHEY and CDR2 SVGEGT. The CDR3 spells CASSYSRTGSYGYTF. DNA of the CDR3: TGTGCCAGCAGTTACTCACGTACAGGAAGCTATGGCTACACCTTC.

The chain is built from TRBV7-2 and TRBJ2-5; 10 positions agree with TRBD2. V shed 0 bases and J 4 bases; nucleotides not matched to a gene: 5. CDR3 length: 16 amino acids. Germline CDR1 reads SGHTA; CDR2 reads FQGNSA. The CDR3 nucleotides read TGTGCCAGCAGCTTAGCAGCGGGAGGGGTGGGAGAGACCCAGTACTTC. This encodes CASSLAAGGVGETQYF.

In its sample, this clonotype was seen a few times. The J gene is TRBJ2-2, the V gene TRBV29-1, with 9 bases matching TRBD2. The CDR3 loop spans 13 amino acids. Germline V gene data show CDR1 as SQVTM and CDR2 as ANQGSEA. J lost 3 bases, V lost 7 bases, and 3 bases had no gene match. The CDR3 is CSGRTSDTGELFF. The CDR3 DNA reads as TGCAGCGGCCGGACTAGCGACACCGGGGAGCTGTTTTTT.

This clonotype occurred a few times. This chain connects TRBV12-3 or TRBV12-4 to TRBJ1-5; D is uncertain. CDR3 size: 16 residues. The ends were cut back, 3 bases at V and 0 bases at J, with 12 bases in the middle. The CDR3 DNA reads as TGTGCCAGCAGTTTGGACGGCCTCTATAGCAATCAGCCCCAGCATTTT. This translates into CASSLDGLYSNQPQHF.

This chain uses TRBV4-1 with TRBJ1-6, with D unclear. CDR3 length equals 14 residues. Trimming took off 2 bases at V and 8 bases at J, with 10 bases between the two ends. Germline CDR1 and CDR2: MGHRA and YSYEKL. DNA of the CDR3: TGCGCCAGCAGCCAACTGCCGATAGATTCACCCCTCCACTTT. Protein product: CASSQLPIDSPLHF.

The rearrangement joins TRBV10-3 to TRBJ1-5; no clear D. V was shortened by 2 bases and J by 3 bases, with 2 bases between the two germline ends. The CDR3 totals 12 residues. The germline V gene has CDR1 ENHRY and CDR2 SYGVKD. The CDR3 DNA sequence: TGTGCCATCAGTGAGAACAATCAGCCCCAGCATTTT. Translation: CAISENNQPQHF.

This clonotype was counted a few times. This rearrangement joins TRBV18 to TRBJ1-3; 8 bases align to TRBD1. Trimming removed 4 bases from V and 0 bases from J; junction bases left unmatched: 5. Germline values: CDR1 KGHSH, CDR2 LQKENI. The CDR3 sequence is 16 residues long. CDR3: CASSQGQAFSGNTIYF. CDR3 DNA sequence: TGTGCCAGCTCACAGGGACAGGCTTTCTCTGGAAACACCATATATTTT.

The CDR3 spells CASSSSTEAYEQYV. CDR3 sequence (DNA): TGTGCCAGTAGTAGCTCTACCGAAGCCTACGAGCAGTACGTC. The chain carries TRBV19 and TRBJ2-7, with unresolved D. CDR1 LNHDA and CDR2 SQIVND come from the germline V gene (reference sequence). V shed 4 bases and J shed 2 bases, with 12 bases lying between them. CDR3 length equals 14 residues.

This clonotype was detected a few times. CDR3 residues: CASSLTASGNRSKNIQYF. In nucleotides, the CDR3 is TGTGCCAGCAGCTTAACGGCTAGCGGGAATCGGAGCAAAAACATTCAGTACTTC. V is TRBV7-4 and J is TRBJ2-4; 9 bases map to TRBD2. The germline V gene has CDR1 SGHVT and CDR2 SQSDAQ. V shed 2 bases and J 3 bases; nucleotides not matched to a gene: 11. There are 18 residues in the CDR3.